The clone carrying this T cell receptor (beta chain) was seen ten or more times. Its matching antigen is unknown. These data come from a study of identical twins. TCRdb used MiXCR to reprocess the 5' RACE reads, holding one entry per CDR3 protein. The table has hundreds of thousands of distinct CDR3 sequences, about 7.3% seen once; the top ten hold more than 3%. V was trimmed by 5 bases and J by 3 bases, leaving 11 bases between them. Germline CDR1 reads SGHRS; CDR2 reads YFSETQ. There are 13 residues in the CDR3. Overall study results and limits: Insertions ran lower in abundant cord blood beta clonotypes, though not in memory repertoires.

These same records also appear under a second study, on yellow fever vaccine responses in identical twins.

The receptor's source is a woman aged 18-30 years in good health. The V gene is TRBV5-1, the J gene TRBJ1-1, with D possibly TRBD1 on 6 matching bases. Sequencing was performed on memory (CD45RO+) T cells sorted from blood. The CDR3: CASRLTGDTEAFF. DNA for the CDR3: TGCGCCAGCAGATTGACAGGAGACACTGAAGCTTTCTTT.